A selection of T cell receptor beta chains follows, all from one sample in a study of OX40 agonist ivuxolimab in advanced cancers. TCRdb's copy holds only in-frame clones and misses some; the assay was immunoSEQ multiplex PCR. The table records 28,000 or so clones, 85% to 95% of them present only once. Source: CD4+ or CD8+ T cells sorted from blood, taken in a trial of the OX40 agonist ivuxolimab. These receptors were collected from an adult with an advanced solid tumor such as melanoma, head and neck, liver or kidney cancer. Each CDR3 is given with its conserved first and last residue.

j_call | v_call | cdr3_aa
TRBJ2-7 | TRBV11-2 | CASSLAASYEQYF
TRBJ1-1 | TRBV4-3 | CASSQDWDGIGFF
TRBJ2-7 | TRBV5-4 | CASSHRSGHEQYF
TRBJ1-1 | TRBV5-1 | CASSLLWLDQGGTEAFF
TRBJ2-1 | TRBV19 | CASIGLAGGVYNEQFF
TRBJ1-2 | TRBV18 | CASSPYSGTGDYGGYTF
TRBJ2-7 | TRBV7-9 | CASSHRTSGTPYEQYF
TRBJ2-7 | TRBV27 | CASSQGQGSYEQYF
TRBJ2-7 | TRBV25-1 | CASSPTGTGFDEQYF
TRBJ2-4 | TRBV28 | CASSFFQRSLAKNIQYF
TRBJ2-7 | TRBV29-1 | CSVRDNSYEQYF
TRBJ2-3 | TRBV6-1 | CASKGTDTQYF
TRBJ2-3 | TRBV6-1 | CASSEAPRGGADTQYF
TRBJ2-3 | TRBV23-1 | CASSQLQARSTDTQYF
TRBJ2-5 | TRBV5-1 | CASSRTPGGETQYF